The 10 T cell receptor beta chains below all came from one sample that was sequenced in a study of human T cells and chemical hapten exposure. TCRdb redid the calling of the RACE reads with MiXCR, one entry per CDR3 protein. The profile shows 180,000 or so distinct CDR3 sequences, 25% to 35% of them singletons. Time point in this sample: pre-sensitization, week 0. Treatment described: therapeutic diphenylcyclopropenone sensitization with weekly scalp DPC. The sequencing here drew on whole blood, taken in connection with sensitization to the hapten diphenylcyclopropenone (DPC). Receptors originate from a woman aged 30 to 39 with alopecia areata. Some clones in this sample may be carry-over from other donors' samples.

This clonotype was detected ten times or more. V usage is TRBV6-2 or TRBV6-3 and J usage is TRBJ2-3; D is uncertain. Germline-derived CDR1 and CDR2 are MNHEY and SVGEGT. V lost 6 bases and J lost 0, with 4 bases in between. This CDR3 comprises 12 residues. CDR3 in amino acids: CASSSSTDTQYF. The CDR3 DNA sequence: TGTGCCAGCAGCTCAAGCACAGATACGCAGTATTTT.

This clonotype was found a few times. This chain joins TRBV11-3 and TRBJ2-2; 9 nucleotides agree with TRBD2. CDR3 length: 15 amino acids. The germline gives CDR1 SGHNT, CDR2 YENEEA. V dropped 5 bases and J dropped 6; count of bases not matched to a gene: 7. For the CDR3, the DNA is TGTGCCAGCAGCCGAGGACTAGCGATACCCGGGGAGCTGTTTTTT. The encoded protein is CASSRGLAIPGELFF.

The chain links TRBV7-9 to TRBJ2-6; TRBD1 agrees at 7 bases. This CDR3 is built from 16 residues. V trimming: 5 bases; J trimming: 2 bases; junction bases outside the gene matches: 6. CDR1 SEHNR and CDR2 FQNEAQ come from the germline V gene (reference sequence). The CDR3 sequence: CASSKTTGAGANVLTF. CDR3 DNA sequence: TGTGCCAGCAGCAAAACAACAGGGGCTGGGGCCAACGTCCTGACTTTC.

The CDR3, as DNA: TGTGCCAGCAGCCGTTACGCGACAGGCTCCTACAATGAGCAGTTCTTC. It yields the protein CASSRYATGSYNEQFF. The chain combines TRBV7-3 with TRBJ2-1; maybe TRBD1 (6 bases). Between the trimmed V and J ends, which lost 5 bases and 0 bases, there was a span of 14 bases. From germline, CDR1 is SGHTA and CDR2 FQGTGA. The CDR3 length is 16 residues.

Here the CDR3 DNA reads TGTGCCAGCAGCTTTAGGCACACCGGGGAGCTGTTTTTT. Its protein product is CASSFRHTGELFF. V and J are TRBV7-2 and TRBJ2-2, with D unresolved. The CDR3 sequence is 13 residues long. V lost 3 bases and J 3 bases, leaving 5 bases between the germline ends. Germline assignment: CDR1 SGHTA and CDR2 FQGNSA.

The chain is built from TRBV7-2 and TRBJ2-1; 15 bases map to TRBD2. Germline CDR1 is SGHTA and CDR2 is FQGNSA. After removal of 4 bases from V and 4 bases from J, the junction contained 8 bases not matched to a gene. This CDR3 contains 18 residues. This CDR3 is CASSSPGLAGGLYNEQFF. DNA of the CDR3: TGTGCCAGCAGCTCCCCAGGACTAGCGGGGGGGCTGTACAATGAGCAGTTCTTC.

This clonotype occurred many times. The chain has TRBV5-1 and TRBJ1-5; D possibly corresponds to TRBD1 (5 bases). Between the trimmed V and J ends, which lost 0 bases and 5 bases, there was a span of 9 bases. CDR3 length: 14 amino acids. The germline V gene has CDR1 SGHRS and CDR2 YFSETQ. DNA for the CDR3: TGCGCCAGCAGCTTGGCTGGGGGTGATCAGCCCCAGCATTTT. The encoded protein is CASSLAGGDQPQHF.

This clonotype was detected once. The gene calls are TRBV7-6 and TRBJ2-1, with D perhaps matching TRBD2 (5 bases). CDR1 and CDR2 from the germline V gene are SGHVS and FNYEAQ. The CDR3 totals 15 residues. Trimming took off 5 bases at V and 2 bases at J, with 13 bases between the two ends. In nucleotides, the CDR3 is TGTGCCAGCAGCCACGGGGAATTGGCCTACAATGAGCAGTTCTTC. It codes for CASSHGELAYNEQFF.

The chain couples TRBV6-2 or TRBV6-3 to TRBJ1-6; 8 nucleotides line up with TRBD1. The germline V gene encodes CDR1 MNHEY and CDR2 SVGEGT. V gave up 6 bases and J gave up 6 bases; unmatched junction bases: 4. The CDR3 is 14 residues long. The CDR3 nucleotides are TGTGCCAGCAGAAATGACAGGGGTAATTCACCCCTCCACTTT. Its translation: CASRNDRGNSPLHF.

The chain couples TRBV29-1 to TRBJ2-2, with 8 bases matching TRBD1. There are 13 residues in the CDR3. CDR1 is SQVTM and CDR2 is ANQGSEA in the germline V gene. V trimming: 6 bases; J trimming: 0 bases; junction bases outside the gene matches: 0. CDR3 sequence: CSVQGANTGELFF. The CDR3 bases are TGCAGCGTACAGGGGGCGAACACCGGGGAGCTGTTTTTT.